The source of this T cell receptor beta chain is a study of vaccination effects on CD4 cells after COVID-19. Study background: The median interval between the second dose and post-vaccine sampling was 72 days. Study-level results: Cross-reaction with common cold coronaviruses was seen in only 1 of 255 vaccine-induced clones from healthy vaccinees.

Points on this clone: Its antigen is not identified.

The CDR3 length is 17 residues. Looked up from germline, CDR1 is SGHTA and CDR2 is FQGNSA. The J segment lost 0 bases and the V segment lost 0 bases, leaving 5 bases of the junction unmatched. The repertoire was sequenced with immunoSEQ multiplex PCR; TCRdb's copy has only in-frame clones and lacks some. The sample comprises nearly 30,000 clones, 75% to 90% of which are singletons, and 5.5% to 7.5% rests with the top ten. Within the ViraFEST assay, antigen-specific CD4+ T cells underwent expansion with viral peptide pools prior to sequencing. The culture ran for roughly ten days before CD4+ T cells were isolated. The cohort was immunized with two doses of either the BNT162b2 or mRNA-1273 vaccine. Nobody among the vaccine recipients had prior SARS-CoV-2 infection (nucleocapsid antibodies were negative). They grew approximately 2.1 million PBMC in each well, adding approximately 10 IU/ml IL-2 and around 10 ug/ml peptides.

The rearrangement uses TRBV7-2 and TRBJ1-5; TRBD1 matches at 7 bases. The receptor's source is a human donor who received a COVID-19 vaccine. Some clones in this sample may be carry-over from other donors' samples. This specimen was CD4+ T cells from PBMCs cultured with SARS-CoV-2 spike peptides, taken after COVID-19 vaccination. The CDR3 bases are TGTGCCAGCAGCTTAGCCACAGGGGCGCTTAGCAATCAGCCCCAGCATTTT. It specifies CASSLATGALSNQPQHF.